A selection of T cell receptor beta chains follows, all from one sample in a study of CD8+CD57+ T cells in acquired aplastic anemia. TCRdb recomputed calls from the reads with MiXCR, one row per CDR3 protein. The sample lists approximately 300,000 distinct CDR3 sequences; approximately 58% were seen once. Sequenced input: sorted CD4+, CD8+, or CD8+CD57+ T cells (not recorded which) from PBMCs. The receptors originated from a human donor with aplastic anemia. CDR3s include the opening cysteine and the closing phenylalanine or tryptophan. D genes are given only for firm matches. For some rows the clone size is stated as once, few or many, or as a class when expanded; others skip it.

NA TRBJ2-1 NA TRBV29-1 CSVDNEQFF TGCAGCGTTGACAATGAGCAGTTCTTC
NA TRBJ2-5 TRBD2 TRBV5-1 CASSLVLAGAETQYF TGCGCCAGCAGCTTGGTCCTAGCGGGCGCGGAGACCCAGTACTTC
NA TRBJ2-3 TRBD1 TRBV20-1 CSAREPPRTGGRDTQYF TGCAGTGCTAGAGAACCCCCAAGGACAGGCGGCCGGGATACGCAGTATTTT
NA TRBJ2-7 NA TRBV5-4 CASSLDRNYEQYF TGTGCCAGCAGCTTGGACAGAAACTACGAGCAGTACTTC
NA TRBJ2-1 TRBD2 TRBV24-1 CATSDPRTSGGGHEQFF TGTGCCACCAGTGACCCTCGGACTAGCGGGGGTGGTCATGAGCAGTTCTTC
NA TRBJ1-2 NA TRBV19 CASSPEFWGGGYTF TGTGCCAGTAGTCCCGAATTTTGGGGTGGCGGCTACACCTTC
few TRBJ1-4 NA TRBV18 CASSLAGTSSEKLFF TGTGCCAGCTCACTCGCCGGGACAAGTTCTGAAAAACTGTTTTTT
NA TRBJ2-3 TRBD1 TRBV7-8 CASSLVQGAGTDTQYF TGTGCCAGCAGCTTAGTGCAGGGGGCCGGCACAGATACGCAGTATTTT
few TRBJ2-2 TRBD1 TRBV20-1 CSARDLLGQGAGELFF TGCAGTGCTAGAGATCTATTGGGACAGGGGGCCGGGGAGCTGTTTTTT
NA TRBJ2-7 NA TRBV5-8 CASSPFSYEQYF TGTGCCAGCAGCCCCTTCTCCTACGAGCAGTACTTC
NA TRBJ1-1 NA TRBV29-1 CSVEEGLGMNTEAFF TGCAGCGTTGAAGAAGGGTTGGGGATGAACACTGAAGCTTTCTTT